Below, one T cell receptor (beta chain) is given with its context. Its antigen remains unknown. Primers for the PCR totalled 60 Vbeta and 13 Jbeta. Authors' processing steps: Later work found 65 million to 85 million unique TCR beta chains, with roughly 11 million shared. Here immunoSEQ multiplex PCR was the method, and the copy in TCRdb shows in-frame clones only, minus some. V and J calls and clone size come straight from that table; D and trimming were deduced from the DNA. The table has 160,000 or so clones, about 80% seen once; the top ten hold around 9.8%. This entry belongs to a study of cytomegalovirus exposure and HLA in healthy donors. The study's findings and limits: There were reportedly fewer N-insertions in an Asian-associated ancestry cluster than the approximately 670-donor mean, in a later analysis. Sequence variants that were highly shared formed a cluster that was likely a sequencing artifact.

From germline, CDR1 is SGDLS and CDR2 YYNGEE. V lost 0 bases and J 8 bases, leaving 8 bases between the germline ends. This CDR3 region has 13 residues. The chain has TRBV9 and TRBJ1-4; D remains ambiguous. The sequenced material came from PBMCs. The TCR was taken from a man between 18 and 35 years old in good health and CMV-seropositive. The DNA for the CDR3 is TGTGCCAGCAGCGTAGAAGGCAGGGAAAAACTGTTTTTT. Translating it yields CASSVEGREKLFF.